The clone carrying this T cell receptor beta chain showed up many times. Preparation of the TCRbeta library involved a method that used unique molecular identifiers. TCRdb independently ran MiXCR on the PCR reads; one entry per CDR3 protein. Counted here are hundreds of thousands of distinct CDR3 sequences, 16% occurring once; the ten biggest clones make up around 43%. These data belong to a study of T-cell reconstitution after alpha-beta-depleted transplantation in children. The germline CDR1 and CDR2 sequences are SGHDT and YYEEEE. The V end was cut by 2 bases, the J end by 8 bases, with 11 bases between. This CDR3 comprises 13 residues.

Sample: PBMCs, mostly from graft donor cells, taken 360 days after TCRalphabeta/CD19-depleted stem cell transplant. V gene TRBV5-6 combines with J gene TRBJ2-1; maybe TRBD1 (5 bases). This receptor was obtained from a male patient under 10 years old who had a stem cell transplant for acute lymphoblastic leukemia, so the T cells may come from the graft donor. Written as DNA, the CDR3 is TGTGCCAGCAGCTTACAGGTTTGGGATGAGCAGTTCTTC. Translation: CASSLQVWDEQFF.